The rows below give T cell receptor beta chains drawn from one sample of a study of blood T cell dynamics during melanoma immunotherapy. Profiled with immunoSEQ multiplex PCR; TCRdb holds only in-frame clones, not every one. The sample shows over 10,000 clones, under 95% of them seen only once. The input for sequencing was effector memory CD8+ T cells from blood, taken from a patient treated with checkpoint blockade. These receptors were obtained from a human donor with melanoma. Both conserved end residues are part of each CDR3. A D gene is named only where the DNA matches it firmly. Rows give clone size only sometimes, using once, few, many, or a class for an expanded clone.

CDR3 length: 15; J gene: TRBJ2-7; clone size: NA; D gene: TRBD1; V gene: TRBV27; CDR3 DNA: TGTGCCAGCAGTTCGACAGGGTCTCCCTTCTACGAGCAGTACTTC; CDR3 protein: CASSSTGSPFYEQYF
CDR3 length: 17; J gene: TRBJ1-1; clone size: NA; D gene: NA; V gene: TRBV7-9; CDR3 DNA: TGTGCCAGCAGCTTACCTTCATCCGGGACAACGAACACTGAAGCTTTCTTT; CDR3 protein: CASSLPSSGTTNTEAFF
CDR3 length: 14; J gene: TRBJ1-1; clone size: NA; D gene: NA; V gene: TRBV28; CDR3 DNA: TGTGCCAGCAGTTTACTTTCACCGAACACTGAAGCTTTCTTT; CDR3 protein: CASSLLSPNTEAFF
CDR3 length: 15; J gene: TRBJ2-1; clone size: NA; D gene: TRBD2; V gene: TRBV7-3; CDR3 DNA: TGTGCCAGCAGCTTAATTAGCGGGTCAAACAATGAGCAGTTCTTC; CDR3 protein: CASSLISGSNNEQFF
CDR3 length: 13; J gene: TRBJ1-1; clone size: few; D gene: NA; V gene: TRBV6-1; CDR3 DNA: TGTGCCAGCAGTGATGAGGCGAACACTGAAGCTTTCTTT; CDR3 protein: CASSDEANTEAFF
CDR3 length: 12; J gene: TRBJ2-4; clone size: once; D gene: NA; V gene: TRBV16; CDR3 DNA: TGTGCCAGCAGCCCCGGGAAGAACATTCAGCACTTC; CDR3 protein: CASSPGKNIQHF
CDR3 length: 14; J gene: TRBJ2-7; clone size: once; D gene: NA; V gene: TRBV6-1; CDR3 DNA: TGTGCCAGCTCCCAGGGGCGGAACACCTACGAGCAGTACTTC; CDR3 protein: CASSQGRNTYEQYF
CDR3 length: 14; J gene: TRBJ2-2; clone size: NA; D gene: NA; V gene: TRBV9; CDR3 DNA: TGTGCCAGCAGCGTAGACCAGGGGACCGGGGAGCTGTTTTTT; CDR3 protein: CASSVDQGTGELFF
CDR3 length: 13; J gene: TRBJ2-2; clone size: NA; D gene: NA; V gene: TRBV19; CDR3 DNA: TGTGCCAGTACCCCGGGTGTGGGCGGGGAGCTGTTTTTT; CDR3 protein: CASTPGVGGELFF
CDR3 length: 13; J gene: TRBJ2-7; clone size: NA; D gene: NA; V gene: TRBV4-1; CDR3 DNA: TGCGCCAGCAGCCAAGTGCGGGATTACGAGCAGTACTTC; CDR3 protein: CASSQVRDYEQYF
CDR3 length: 13; J gene: TRBJ2-7; clone size: once; D gene: TRBD1; V gene: TRBV5-1; CDR3 DNA: TGCGCCAGCAGCTGGACAGGGGACTACGAGCAGTACTTC; CDR3 protein: CASSWTGDYEQYF
CDR3 length: 11; J gene: TRBJ2-7; clone size: NA; D gene: NA; V gene: TRBV19; CDR3 DNA: TGTGCCAGTAGTACAGGGAACGAGCAGTACTTC; CDR3 protein: CASSTGNEQYF
CDR3 length: 16; J gene: TRBJ1-1; clone size: NA; D gene: TRBD1; V gene: TRBV5-1; CDR3 DNA: TGCGCCAGCAGCTTGGGACGAAGGGGGCGCGAGACTGAAGCTTTCTTT; CDR3 protein: CASSLGRRGRETEAFF
CDR3 length: 16; J gene: TRBJ1-1; clone size: NA; D gene: NA; V gene: TRBV28; CDR3 DNA: TGTGCCAGCAGTCCCAGATTTTGGGGTCAGGGCACTGAAGCTTTCTTT; CDR3 protein: CASSPRFWGQGTEAFF
CDR3 length: 14; J gene: TRBJ2-3; clone size: NA; D gene: NA; V gene: TRBV19; CDR3 DNA: TGTGCCAGTAGTATAGTCGCTAGCACAGATACGCAGTATTTT; CDR3 protein: CASSIVASTDTQYF
CDR3 length: 13; J gene: TRBJ1-4; clone size: NA; D gene: NA; V gene: TRBV5-1; CDR3 DNA: TGCGCCAGCAGCTTGACAGGGTATGAAAAACTGTTTTTT; CDR3 protein: CASSLTGYEKLFF
CDR3 length: 12; J gene: TRBJ1-2; clone size: once; D gene: TRBD1; V gene: TRBV27; CDR3 DNA: TGTGCCAGCAGCGGCGACAGGGAAGGCTACACCTTC; CDR3 protein: CASSGDREGYTF
CDR3 length: 11; J gene: TRBJ2-4; clone size: NA; D gene: NA; V gene: TRBV5-4; CDR3 DNA: TGTGCCAGCAGCTTCGGTAACATTCAGTACTTC; CDR3 protein: CASSFGNIQYF
CDR3 length: 13; J gene: TRBJ2-7; clone size: NA; D gene: TRBD1; V gene: TRBV29-1; CDR3 DNA: TGCAGCGTTGAAGGCAGGGGGCCCTACGAGCAGTACTTC; CDR3 protein: CSVEGRGPYEQYF
CDR3 length: 16; J gene: TRBJ2-7; clone size: NA; D gene: TRBD1; V gene: TRBV5-5; CDR3 DNA: TGTGCCAGCAGCTTGCTTGCGGGACAGGGCTTCTACGAGCAGTACTTC; CDR3 protein: CASSLLAGQGFYEQYF
CDR3 length: 13; J gene: TRBJ2-5; clone size: once; D gene: TRBD2; V gene: TRBV19; CDR3 DNA: TGTGCCAGCGGACTAGCCCAGCAAGAGACCCAGTACTTC; CDR3 protein: CASGLAQQETQYF
CDR3 length: 15; J gene: TRBJ2-5; clone size: NA; D gene: NA; V gene: TRBV5-5; CDR3 DNA: TGTGCCAGCAGCCTCGTCGGGGGCAGCCAAGAGACCCAGTACTTC; CDR3 protein: CASSLVGGSQETQYF
CDR3 length: 15; J gene: TRBJ2-1; clone size: NA; D gene: NA; V gene: TRBV5-8; CDR3 DNA: TGTGCCAGCAGCTTGGCCTCGGGGACTTACAATGAGCAGTTCTTC; CDR3 protein: CASSLASGTYNEQFF
CDR3 length: 14; J gene: TRBJ2-3; clone size: once; D gene: NA; V gene: TRBV5-1; CDR3 DNA: TGCGCCAGCAGCTTGGAAGCGGTCACAGATACGCAGTATTTT; CDR3 protein: CASSLEAVTDTQYF
CDR3 length: 16; J gene: TRBJ1-3; clone size: NA; D gene: NA; V gene: TRBV7-9; CDR3 DNA: TGTGCCAGCAGCGATCCGGTTCAGGGCGGTGGAAACACCATATATTTT; CDR3 protein: CASSDPVQGGGNTIYF
CDR3 length: 15; J gene: TRBJ2-7; clone size: NA; D gene: NA; V gene: TRBV10-2; CDR3 DNA: TGCGCCAGCAGTGAGGGACCGGGACAAGGCTACGAGCAGTACTTC; CDR3 protein: CASSEGPGQGYEQYF
CDR3 length: 18; J gene: TRBJ2-7; clone size: NA; D gene: NA; V gene: TRBV12-2; CDR3 DNA: TGTGCAAGTCGCTTAGGAATGGGAGCGGGAGGGCCCATTGACGAGCAGTACTTC; CDR3 protein: CASRLGMGAGGPIDEQYF
CDR3 length: 17; J gene: TRBJ2-5; clone size: NA; D gene: TRBD2; V gene: TRBV11-2; CDR3 DNA: TGTGCCAGCAGCTTGGGATCGGGACTAGATTATTTGGAGACCCAGTACTTC; CDR3 protein: CASSLGSGLDYLETQYF
CDR3 length: 15; J gene: TRBJ1-1; clone size: NA; D gene: NA; V gene: TRBV28; CDR3 DNA: TGTGCCAGCAGTTTAGTATCAGAGATGAACACTGAAGCTTTCTTT; CDR3 protein: CASSLVSEMNTEAFF
CDR3 length: 11; J gene: TRBJ1-3; clone size: NA; D gene: NA; V gene: TRBV7-6; CDR3 DNA: TGTGCCAGCAGCGCAGGAAACACCATATATTTT; CDR3 protein: CASSAGNTIYF
CDR3 length: 15; J gene: TRBJ2-7; clone size: NA; D gene: TRBD2; V gene: TRBV6-5; CDR3 DNA: TGTGCCAGCAGTCCCGACCCAGCGGGATGGTACGAGCAGTACTTC; CDR3 protein: CASSPDPAGWYEQYF
CDR3 length: 15; J gene: TRBJ2-7; clone size: NA; D gene: TRBD2; V gene: TRBV6-5; CDR3 DNA: TGTGCCAGCAGCTACTCGTGGCGGGAGGGTTACGAGCAGTACTTC; CDR3 protein: CASSYSWREGYEQYF
CDR3 length: 15; J gene: TRBJ1-6; clone size: NA; D gene: NA; V gene: TRBV21-1; CDR3 DNA: TGTGCCAGCAGCACCCCGAAGGGACATAATTCACCCCTCCACTTT; CDR3 protein: CASSTPKGHNSPLHF
CDR3 length: 13; J gene: TRBJ1-2; clone size: NA; D gene: NA; V gene: TRBV28; CDR3 DNA: TGTGCCAGCAGTTTACCCATACCAAGCGGCTACACCTTC; CDR3 protein: CASSLPIPSGYTF
CDR3 length: 16; J gene: TRBJ1-6; clone size: once; D gene: NA; V gene: TRBV15; CDR3 DNA: TGTGCCACCAGCAGGGCGACGGGGGCTTGGAATTCACCCCTCCACTTT; CDR3 protein: CATSRATGAWNSPLHF
CDR3 length: 13; J gene: TRBJ2-1; clone size: NA; D gene: NA; V gene: TRBV9; CDR3 DNA: TGTGCCAGCAGCGTGCTCCTATACAATGAGCAGTTCTTC; CDR3 protein: CASSVLLYNEQFF
CDR3 length: 14; J gene: TRBJ2-7; clone size: NA; D gene: NA; V gene: TRBV7-9; CDR3 DNA: TGTGCCAGCAGCCCCGCGGAGGGCTCCTACGAGCAGTACTTC; CDR3 protein: CASSPAEGSYEQYF
CDR3 length: 21; J gene: TRBJ2-3; clone size: once; D gene: TRBD2; V gene: TRBV4-1; CDR3 DNA: TGCGCCAGCAGCCGAGAAAGGATCGGACTAGCGGCCTTTACTAGCACAGATACGCAGTATTTT; CDR3 protein: CASSRERIGLAAFTSTDTQYF
CDR3 length: 13; J gene: TRBJ2-1; clone size: NA; D gene: NA; V gene: TRBV27; CDR3 DNA: TGTGCCAGCAACGCGGGGAACTACAATGAGCAGTTCTTC; CDR3 protein: CASNAGNYNEQFF
CDR3 length: 13; J gene: TRBJ1-1; clone size: NA; D gene: NA; V gene: TRBV27; CDR3 DNA: TGTGCCAGCAGTTCAGACGGTGGTTTTGAAGCTTTCTTT; CDR3 protein: CASSSDGGFEAFF
CDR3 length: 14; J gene: TRBJ1-1; clone size: NA; D gene: NA; V gene: TRBV9; CDR3 DNA: TGTGCCAGCAGCGCCATCGAAGGGAACACTGAAGCTTTCTTT; CDR3 protein: CASSAIEGNTEAFF
CDR3 length: 14; J gene: TRBJ2-7; clone size: NA; D gene: NA; V gene: TRBV10-3; CDR3 DNA: TGTGCCATCAGTGCTGAGGACAGCTCCTACGAGCAGTACTTC; CDR3 protein: CAISAEDSSYEQYF
CDR3 length: 12; J gene: TRBJ2-1; clone size: NA; D gene: NA; V gene: TRBV4-1; CDR3 DNA: TGCGCCAGCAGCCAAGGTTTGAATGAGCAGTTCTTC; CDR3 protein: CASSQGLNEQFF
CDR3 length: 17; J gene: TRBJ1-5; clone size: NA; D gene: NA; V gene: TRBV19; CDR3 DNA: TGTGCCAGTAGTATAGATTTGCCCGGGAACGGCAATCAGCCCCAGCATTTT; CDR3 protein: CASSIDLPGNGNQPQHF
CDR3 length: 17; J gene: TRBJ1-4; clone size: NA; D gene: NA; V gene: TRBV7-6; CDR3 DNA: TGTGCCAGCAGCTTAGCGGAGGAGCATGGGACTAATGAAAAACTGTTTTTT; CDR3 protein: CASSLAEEHGTNEKLFF
CDR3 length: 16; J gene: TRBJ1-2; clone size: NA; D gene: NA; V gene: TRBV11-2; CDR3 DNA: TGTGCCAGCAGCTCCCCCGCCAGGGCGCGGGCCTATGGCTACACCTTC; CDR3 protein: CASSSPARARAYGYTF
CDR3 length: 15; J gene: TRBJ2-4; clone size: NA; D gene: NA; V gene: TRBV2; CDR3 DNA: TGTGCCAGCAGTGGTGCAGAACTAGCCAAAAACATTCAGTACTTC; CDR3 protein: CASSGAELAKNIQYF
CDR3 length: 14; J gene: TRBJ1-1; clone size: NA; D gene: NA; V gene: TRBV19; CDR3 DNA: TGTGCCAGTAGTATTCTCCACACAGACACTGAAGCTTTCTTT; CDR3 protein: CASSILHTDTEAFF
CDR3 length: 15; J gene: TRBJ1-5; clone size: NA; D gene: TRBD1; V gene: TRBV9; CDR3 DNA: TGTGCCAGCAGCGCGGGGACAGGCCTTAATCAGCCCCAGCATTTT; CDR3 protein: CASSAGTGLNQPQHF
CDR3 length: 12; J gene: TRBJ2-1; clone size: NA; D gene: NA; V gene: TRBV13; CDR3 DNA: TGTGCCAGCAGCCCACGTGACAATGAGCAGTTCTTC; CDR3 protein: CASSPRDNEQFF
CDR3 length: 16; J gene: TRBJ1-5; clone size: NA; D gene: NA; V gene: TRBV19; CDR3 DNA: TGTGCCAGTGGGGAGGACGGTGGGGTAAGCAATCAGCCCCAGCATTTT; CDR3 protein: CASGEDGGVSNQPQHF
CDR3 length: 13; J gene: TRBJ2-3; clone size: NA; D gene: TRBD2; V gene: TRBV10-3; CDR3 DNA: TGTGCCATCAATACGGGAGGAACAGATACGCAGTATTTT; CDR3 protein: CAINTGGTDTQYF
CDR3 length: 11; J gene: TRBJ1-1; clone size: NA; D gene: NA; V gene: TRBV30; CDR3 DNA: TGTGCCTGGGAGGGCTTTACTGAAGCTTTCTTT; CDR3 protein: CAWEGFTEAFF
CDR3 length: 15; J gene: TRBJ1-1; clone size: NA; D gene: NA; V gene: TRBV9; CDR3 DNA: TGTGCCAGCAGCGTAGGGTGGGGCCCTACCCGAGAAGCTTTCTTT; CDR3 protein: CASSVGWGPTREAFF
CDR3 length: 15; J gene: TRBJ2-1; clone size: NA; D gene: NA; V gene: TRBV1; CDR3 DNA: TGCACCAGCAGCCAAGCTACCAGCGGGAGGGCCCTTGGTTTCTTC; CDR3 protein: CTSSQATSGRALGFF
CDR3 length: 13; J gene: TRBJ1-2; clone size: NA; D gene: NA; V gene: TRBV28; CDR3 DNA: TGTGCCAGCAGTGTCCAGGATAACTATGGCTACACCTTC; CDR3 protein: CASSVQDNYGYTF
CDR3 length: 11; J gene: TRBJ1-2; clone size: NA; D gene: NA; V gene: TRBV6-5; CDR3 DNA: TGTGCCAGCAGACACACCCGTGGCTACACCTTC; CDR3 protein: CASRHTRGYTF
CDR3 length: 13; J gene: TRBJ2-7; clone size: NA; D gene: NA; V gene: TRBV27; CDR3 DNA: TGTGCCAGCAGTTACGGGGATTCCTACGAGCAGTACTTC; CDR3 protein: CASSYGDSYEQYF
CDR3 length: 15; J gene: TRBJ2-3; clone size: once; D gene: TRBD2; V gene: TRBV30; CDR3 DNA: TGTGCCTGGAGTGGACTAGCGGGATTCACAGATACGCAGTATTTT; CDR3 protein: CAWSGLAGFTDTQYF
CDR3 length: 16; J gene: TRBJ2-1; clone size: once; D gene: NA; V gene: TRBV25-1; CDR3 DNA: TGTGCCAGCAGTCATCAGTCGGGACAACCTGACAATGAGCAGTTCTTC; CDR3 protein: CASSHQSGQPDNEQFF